The T cell receptor (beta chain) under discussion was sequenced for a study of cytomegalovirus exposure and HLA in healthy donors. Study observations and caveats: Productive rates of about 90% or about 30% were seen for most TCR beta V segments in an earlier analysis.

This CDR3 spans 12 amino acids. Germline V gene lookup returns CDR1 GTSNPN and CDR2 SVGIG (reference sequence). V lost 5 bases to trimming and J lost 0 bases, with 4 bases between them. About this clone: Its antigen remains unidentified.

Healthy bone marrow donors made up the donors. Donors were ostensibly healthy at sampling, although undocumented immune exposures were probable. The primer mix had 60 Vbeta and 13 Jbeta primers. Data came from immunoSEQ multiplex PCR; TCRdb stores just in-frame clones and leaves some out. Here the sample spans around 150,000 clones, over 80% being singletons. The TCR comes from a woman between 18 and 30 years old in good health and CMV-seronegative. The rearrangement uses TRBV30 and TRBJ1-4, with D unclear. The sequenced sample was PBMCs. CDR3 protein: CAWGATNEKLFF. The CDR3 DNA reads TGTGCCTGGGGAGCAACTAATGAAAAACTGTTTTTT.